This paragraph covers one T cell receptor beta chain sequence. The clone's antigen remains unknown. Base qualities are missing; no much larger clone stands one base away. TCRbeta CDR3 regions were amplified from genomic DNA using the immunoSEQ Assay, a bias-controlled multiplex PCR. The paper's processing steps were these. The number of nucleated cells in each sample was estimated by amplification of reference gene primers within the assay. Sequence reads were collapsed and filtered to measure the absolute abundance of every unique TCRbeta CDR3 rearrangement. For each sample, productive Simpson clonality was calculated by taking the square root of Simpson's diversity index across productive rearrangements. The table was pulled from immuneACCESS by TCRdb, which kept in-frame rearrangements only. Such tables lose some clones; where checked, under half of the loss comes from unresolved V genes, and the rest has no known cause. V and J calls and clone size come straight from that table; D and trimming were deduced from the DNA. The table for this sample lists about 270,000 clones; around 93% of them were counted only once. Around 2.8% of the sample rests with the top ten.

The sample comes from a study of blood T cell repertoires in COVID-19 (TCRdb year 2020). For the wider study: Samples covering the acute and convalescent phases of COVID-19 were provided by collaborators in the United States, Italy and Spain. The material from the prospective study consisted of cDNA or gDNA derived from T cells, B-cell-depleted T cells, or PBMCs. Deeply sampled blood TCRbeta repertoires from subjects exposed to, actively infected with, or recovered from COVID-19 were included in the dataset. HLA class I and class II types, where available, came from metadata supplied by the sample provider rather than from assay-based typing. Samples were obtained from the ongoing ImmuneRACE study (first 160 participants) and from some 1,200 subjects provided by 6 global collaborators. Nearly every sample came with metadata listing a de-identified subject ID, COVID-19 status, age in years and sex. A freely available public database, intended as a resource for researchers studying the immune response to SARS-CoV-2, is where the repertoires were released. Overall study outcomes, separate from this receptor: Clinical and demographic metadata were provided uncurated, with the amount varying by source and participant.

Participants in the prospective study were aged roughly 18 to 90 years, lived in 20 to 30 United States geographic areas, and enrolled through a virtual design. Cohort assignment in the prospective study relied on participant-reported clinical history from a screening survey and a study questionnaire. A participant counted as exposed if, within 2 weeks of entering the study, that participant had been in contact with someone who had a PCR-confirmed or clinician-diagnosed COVID-19 case. In the prospective study, whole blood, serum and a nasopharyngeal or oropharyngeal swab were collected from each participant by mobile phlebotomists. Over an approximately 2-month period, participants in the prospective study had the option of providing additional blood draws and questionnaires. Prospective study blood samples were shipped either frozen or at room temperature before DNA extraction. The V end loses 0 bases and the J end loses 1 base, and a stretch of 9 bases separates them. From the cysteine up to the phenylalanine, the CDR3 has a length of 15 residues. Only the CDR3 DNA is retained, 45 bases long and in frame from the first base. In the germline V gene, CDR1 corresponds to SQVTM and CDR2 to ANQGSEA.

The sequence joins TRBV29-1 to TRBJ2-2, with TRBD2 tentatively as D gene (5 bases match). Sequenced material: PBMCs or T cells enriched from blood (not recorded which). The receptor's source is a man in his forties who had been exposed to COVID-19. The CDR3 sequence is CSVEDPGGNTGELFF. The DNA is TGCAGCGTTGAAGATCCCGGAGGGAACACCGGGGAGCTGTTTTTT.